The clone carrying this T cell receptor (beta chain) appeared a few times. Semi-nested PCR with Nested Universal Primer A followed constant-region reverse priming of full-length variable regions. TCRdb fed the 5' RACE reads into MiXCR, producing one record per CDR3 protein. The sample holds about 50,000 distinct CDR3 sequences, around 26% seen once. The V and J ends lost 0 bases and 15 bases respectively, with 15 bases between them. This CDR3 has 13 amino acids. Germline V CDR1 and CDR2: MNHEY, SMNVEV (reference sequence). Sequenced sample: naive CD4+ T cells sorted from blood. The subset denotes: naive CD4+ T cells, CD4+CD45RA+CD25-. This receptor was obtained from a female donor with breast cancer. The gene calls are TRBV27 and TRBJ2-1; the D gene is possibly TRBD2 (6 bases). The CDR3 DNA reads as TGTGCCAGCAGTTTATCGACTAGAGGGAGGTTGTTCTTC. It encodes CASSLSTRGRLFF.